This TCR beta chain derives from a study of CD8+ T cells in alopecia areata. Extraction of RNA preceded its reverse transcription into cDNA, which served as the sequencing template. Method: immunoSEQ multiplex PCR; TCRdb's copy keeps in-frame clones and lacks some. The table lists some 120,000 clones, with no singletons. Study results and limitations: Relative to normal scalp, lesional scalp, especially alopecia totalis/universalis, showed higher clonality.

This clone was seen a few times. Its antigen is undetermined. Gene and germline names: mouse. Sequenced: lesional skin. The clonotype originates from a C3H/HeJ mouse with alopecia areata. This strain has MHC haplotype H2-k.

CDR3 amino acids: CASSETGGADYEQYF. The sequenced part of the CDR3 DNA is TGTGCCAGCAGTGAGACTGGGGGGGCGGACTAT. The chain has TRBV13-3 and TRBJ2-7, with 12 bases identical to TRBD2. The CDR3 end lies 4 residues beyond the end of the read and is filled in from the germline J gene. The length of the CDR3 is 15 residues. With V trimmed by 2 bases and J by 3 bases, 3 bases remained unmatched. Germline V lookup: CDR1 NNHDY, CDR2 SYVADS.